The sequence of this TCR beta chain was determined in a study of blood T cell repertoires in COVID-19. Study-level background: Samples of COVID-19 (acute and convalescent) were obtained from the United States, Italy and Spain. T cells, B-cell-depleted T cells, or PBMCs supplied cDNA or gDNA.

The germline V gene has CDR1 MGHDK and CDR2 SYGVNS. J was trimmed by 8 bases and V by 2 bases; bases with no gene match: 8. CDR3 length equals 14 residues. Authors' data handling: Amplification of reference gene primers was used by the study to estimate nucleated cell counts. The assay was immunoSEQ multiplex PCR, and TCRdb's table has in-frame clones only and misses some. The D gene and trimming were derived from the DNA, and the V and J assignments and clone size from that table. Of 29,000 or so clones in the sample, approximately 71% were seen once. The sequence was obtained from a human donor in a cohort sampled during active COVID-19. The J gene is TRBJ2-5, the V gene TRBV25-1; TRBD1 matches at 7 bases. The sequencing input was peripheral blood. The CDR3 DNA reads as TGTGCCAGCAGTGAAGCAGGGGGTAAGAGAACCCAGTACTTC. Its translation: CASSEAGGKRTQYF.